This T cell receptor (beta chain) was sequenced in a study of early T cells in non-severe SARS-CoV-2 infection. A single record per CDR3 protein comes from TCRdb applying MiXCR to the 5' RACE reads. The table has about 27,000 distinct CDR3 sequences, 5% to 7% seen once. This CDR3 spans 14 amino acids. Germline values: CDR1 SGHNT, CDR2 YYREEE (reference sequence). With V trimmed by 3 bases and J by 2 bases, 5 bases remained unmatched. Sequencing was done on a sample of whole blood. The sequence was obtained from an adult who was a healthcare worker with PCR-confirmed SARS-CoV-2 infection or an uninfected control (not recorded which). This rearrangement joins TRBV5-4 to TRBJ2-7; 7 nucleotides match TRBD2. The DNA of the CDR3 is TGTGCCAGCAGCTCTAAGCGGGATACCTACGAGCAGTACTTC. Translation gives CASSSKRDTYEQYF.